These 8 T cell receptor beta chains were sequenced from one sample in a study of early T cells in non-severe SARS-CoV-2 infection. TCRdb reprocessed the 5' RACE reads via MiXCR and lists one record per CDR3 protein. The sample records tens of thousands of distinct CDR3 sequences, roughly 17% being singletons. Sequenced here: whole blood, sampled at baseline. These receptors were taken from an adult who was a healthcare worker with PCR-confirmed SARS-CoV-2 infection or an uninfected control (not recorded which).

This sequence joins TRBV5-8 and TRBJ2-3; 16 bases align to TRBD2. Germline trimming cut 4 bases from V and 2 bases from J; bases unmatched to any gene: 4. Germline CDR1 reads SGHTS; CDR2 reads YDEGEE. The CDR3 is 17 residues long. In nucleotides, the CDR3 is TGTGCCAGCAGCCCGGGACTAGCGGGAGGGTCCACAGATACGCAGTATTTT. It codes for CASSPGLAGGSTDTQYF.

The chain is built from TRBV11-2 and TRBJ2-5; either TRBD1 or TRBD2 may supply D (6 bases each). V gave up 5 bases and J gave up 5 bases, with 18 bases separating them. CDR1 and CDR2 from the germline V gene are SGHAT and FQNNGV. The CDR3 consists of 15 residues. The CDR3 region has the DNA TGTGCCAGCAGCGCACTGGGGGGCGCGGGGGAGACCCAGTACTTC. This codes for CASSALGGAGETQYF. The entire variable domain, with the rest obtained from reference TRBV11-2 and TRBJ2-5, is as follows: EAGVAQSPRYKIIEKRQSVAFWCNPISGHATLYWYQQILGQGPKLLIQFQNNGVVDDSQLPKDRFSAERLKGVDSTLKIQPAKLEDSAVYLCASSALGGAGETQYFGPGTRLLVL.

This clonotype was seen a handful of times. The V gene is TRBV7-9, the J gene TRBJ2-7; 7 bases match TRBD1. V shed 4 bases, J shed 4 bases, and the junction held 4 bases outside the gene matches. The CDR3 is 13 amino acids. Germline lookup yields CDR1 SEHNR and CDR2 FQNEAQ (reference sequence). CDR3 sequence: CASSSRDSYEQYF. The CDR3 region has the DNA TGTGCCAGCAGCTCCCGGGACAGTTACGAGCAGTACTTC.

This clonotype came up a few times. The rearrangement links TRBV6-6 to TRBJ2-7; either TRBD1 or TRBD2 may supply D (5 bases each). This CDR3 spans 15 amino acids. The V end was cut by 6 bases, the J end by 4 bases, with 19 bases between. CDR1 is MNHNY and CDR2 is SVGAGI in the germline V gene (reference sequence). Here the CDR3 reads CASRLSVGTEYEQYF. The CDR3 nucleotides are TGTGCCAGCAGATTGTCCGTCGGGACCGAATACGAGCAGTACTTC.

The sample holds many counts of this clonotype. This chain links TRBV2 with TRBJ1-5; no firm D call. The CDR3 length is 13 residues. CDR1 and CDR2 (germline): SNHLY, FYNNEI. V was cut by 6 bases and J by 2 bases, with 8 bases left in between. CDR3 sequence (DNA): TGTGCCAGCAGCGCACAGCGCAATCAGCCCCAGCATTTT. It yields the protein CASSAQRNQPQHF.

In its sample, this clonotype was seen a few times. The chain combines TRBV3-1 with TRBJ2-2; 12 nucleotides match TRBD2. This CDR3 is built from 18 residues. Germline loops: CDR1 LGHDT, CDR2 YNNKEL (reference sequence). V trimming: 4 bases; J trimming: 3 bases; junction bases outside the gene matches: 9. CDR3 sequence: CASSPPTSGSRDTGELFF. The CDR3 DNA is TGTGCCAGCAGCCCCCCGACTAGCGGGAGTCGAGACACCGGGGAGCTGTTTTTT. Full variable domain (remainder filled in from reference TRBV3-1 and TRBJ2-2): DTAVSQTPKYLVTQMGNDKSIKCEQNLGHDTMYWYKQDSKKFLKIMFSYNNKELIINETVPNRFSPKSPDKAHLNLHINSLELGDSAVYFCASSPPTSGSRDTGELFFGEGSRLTVL.

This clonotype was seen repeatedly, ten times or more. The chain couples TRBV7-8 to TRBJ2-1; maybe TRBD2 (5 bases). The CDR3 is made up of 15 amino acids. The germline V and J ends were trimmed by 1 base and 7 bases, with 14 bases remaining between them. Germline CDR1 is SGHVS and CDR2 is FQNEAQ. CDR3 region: CASSLGPRWENEQFF. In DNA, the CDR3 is TGTGCCAGCAGCTTAGGGCCCAGGTGGGAGAATGAGCAGTTCTTC.

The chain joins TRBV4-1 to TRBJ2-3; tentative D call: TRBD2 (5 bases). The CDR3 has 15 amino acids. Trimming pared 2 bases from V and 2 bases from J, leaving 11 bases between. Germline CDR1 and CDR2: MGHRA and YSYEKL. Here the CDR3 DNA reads TGCGCCAGCAGCCAACGTGGGAGCCCCACAGATACGCAGTATTTT. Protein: CASSQRGSPTDTQYF.